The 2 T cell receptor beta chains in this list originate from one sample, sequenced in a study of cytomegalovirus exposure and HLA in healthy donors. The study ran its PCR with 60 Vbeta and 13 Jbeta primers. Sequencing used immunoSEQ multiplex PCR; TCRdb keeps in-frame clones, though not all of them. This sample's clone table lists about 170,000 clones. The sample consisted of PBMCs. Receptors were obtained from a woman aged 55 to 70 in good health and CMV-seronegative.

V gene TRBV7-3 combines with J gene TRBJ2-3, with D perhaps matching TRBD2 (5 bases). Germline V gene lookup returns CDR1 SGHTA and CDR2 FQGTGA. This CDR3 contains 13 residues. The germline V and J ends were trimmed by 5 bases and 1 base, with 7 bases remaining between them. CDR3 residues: CASSLGGTDTQYF. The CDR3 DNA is TGTGCCAGCAGCCTCGGGGGCACAGATACGCAGTATTTT.

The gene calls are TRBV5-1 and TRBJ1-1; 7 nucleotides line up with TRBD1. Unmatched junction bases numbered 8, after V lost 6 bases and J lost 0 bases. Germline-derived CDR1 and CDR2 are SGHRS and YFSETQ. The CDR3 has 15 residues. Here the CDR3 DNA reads TGCGCCAGCACCCCGCTGACAGGGTTGAACACTGAAGCTTTCTTT. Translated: CASTPLTGLNTEAFF.